This T cell receptor beta chain was sequenced during a study of a mutant IDH1 vaccine in newly diagnosed glioma. Study-wide context: Patients received vaccination from 4-6 weeks after radiotherapy alone, or with temozolomide cycles. Patients had received radiotherapy, temozolomide, or both previously, most receiving both.

The method was immunoSEQ multiplex PCR; TCRdb's version includes in-frame clones alone and lacks a portion of them. The table records more than 50,000 clones, around 91% of them present only once. V gave up 10 bases and J gave up 2 bases; unmatched junction bases: 15. Germline CDR1 reads MDHEN; CDR2 reads SYDVKM. The CDR3 consists of 17 residues. Notes on this clone: As yet, its antigen is unknown.

Time point defined: week 11, during vaccination. Each dose of the vaccine consisted of 300 ug of mutant IDH1 20-mer peptide, with topical imiquimod. The genes are TRBV28 and TRBJ2-3; the match to TRBD1 covers 10 bases. This TCR came from a man between 40 and 49 years old with glioma. Source: PBMCs, taken from a glioma patient whose treatment included an IDH1 peptide vaccine. Here the CDR3 reads CATRDRGRVGVTDTQYF. CDR3 sequence (DNA): TGTGCCACCCGGGACAGGGGAAGGGTAGGGGTCACAGATACGCAGTATTTT.